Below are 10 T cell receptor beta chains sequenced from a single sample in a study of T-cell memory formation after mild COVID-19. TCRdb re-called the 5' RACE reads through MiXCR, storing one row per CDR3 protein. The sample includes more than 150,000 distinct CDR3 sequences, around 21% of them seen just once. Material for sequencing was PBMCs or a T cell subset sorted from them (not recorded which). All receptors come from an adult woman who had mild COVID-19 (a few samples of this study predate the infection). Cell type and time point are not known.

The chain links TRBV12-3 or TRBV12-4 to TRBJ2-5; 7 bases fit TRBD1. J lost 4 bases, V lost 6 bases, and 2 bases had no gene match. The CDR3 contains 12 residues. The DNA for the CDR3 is TGTGCCAGCAGCCGGGACAGAGAGACCCAGTACTTC. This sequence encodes CASSRDRETQYF.

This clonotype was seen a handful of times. CDR3 protein: CASSLHDRGYTEAFF. As DNA, the CDR3 is TGTGCCAGCAGCCTCCACGACAGGGGTTACACTGAAGCTTTCTTT. The gene calls are TRBV7-2 and TRBJ1-1; 8 nucleotides agree with TRBD1. Germline CDR1 reads SGHTA; CDR2 reads FQGNSA. V lost 5 bases and J lost 3; bases outside the gene matches: 8. This CDR3 is 15 amino acids long.

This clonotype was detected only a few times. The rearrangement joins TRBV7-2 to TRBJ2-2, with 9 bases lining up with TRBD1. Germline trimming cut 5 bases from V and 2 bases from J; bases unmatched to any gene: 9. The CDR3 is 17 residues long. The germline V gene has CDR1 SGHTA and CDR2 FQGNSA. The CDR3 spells CASSLPGQGLNTGELFF. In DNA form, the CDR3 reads TGTGCCAGCAGCCTCCCTGGACAGGGGTTAAACACCGGGGAGCTGTTTTTT.

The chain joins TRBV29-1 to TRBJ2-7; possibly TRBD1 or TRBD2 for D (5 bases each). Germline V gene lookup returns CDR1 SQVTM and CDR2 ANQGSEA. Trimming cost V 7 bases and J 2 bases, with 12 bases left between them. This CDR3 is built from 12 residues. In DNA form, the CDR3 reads TGCAGCGGCCGGGACGGTCCCTACGAGCAGTACTTC. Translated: CSGRDGPYEQYF.

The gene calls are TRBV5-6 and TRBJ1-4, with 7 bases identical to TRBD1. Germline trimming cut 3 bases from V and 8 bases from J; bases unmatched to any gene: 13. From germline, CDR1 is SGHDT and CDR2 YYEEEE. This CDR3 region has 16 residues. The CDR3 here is CASSSYRQGGDEKLFF. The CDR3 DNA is TGTGCCAGCAGCTCCTACCGACAGGGCGGGGACGAAAAACTGTTTTTT.

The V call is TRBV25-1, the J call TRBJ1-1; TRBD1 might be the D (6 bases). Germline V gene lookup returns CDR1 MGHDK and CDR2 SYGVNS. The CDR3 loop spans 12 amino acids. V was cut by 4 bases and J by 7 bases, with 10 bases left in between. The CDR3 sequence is CASSAQGFEAFF. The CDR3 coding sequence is TGTGCCAGCAGTGCTCAGGGGTTTGAAGCTTTCTTT.

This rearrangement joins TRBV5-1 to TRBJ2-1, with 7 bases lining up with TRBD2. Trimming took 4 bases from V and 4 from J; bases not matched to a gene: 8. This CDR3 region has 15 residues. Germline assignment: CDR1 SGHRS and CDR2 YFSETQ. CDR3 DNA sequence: TGCGCCAGCAGCGTCTTGGCGGGAGAGTACAATGAGCAGTTCTTC. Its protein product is CASSVLAGEYNEQFF.

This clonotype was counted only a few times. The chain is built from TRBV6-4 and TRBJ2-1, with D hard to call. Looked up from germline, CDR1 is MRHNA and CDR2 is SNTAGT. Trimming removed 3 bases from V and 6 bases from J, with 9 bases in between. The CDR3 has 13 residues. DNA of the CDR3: TGTGCCAGCAGTGAGACCAGTAGCAATGAGCAGTTCTTC. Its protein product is CASSETSSNEQFF.

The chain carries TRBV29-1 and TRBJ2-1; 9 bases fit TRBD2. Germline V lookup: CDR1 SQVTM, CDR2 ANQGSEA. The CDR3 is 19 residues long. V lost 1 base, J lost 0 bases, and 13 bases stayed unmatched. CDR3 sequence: CSVEAFGREGRSSYNEQFF. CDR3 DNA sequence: TGCAGCGTTGAAGCTTTCGGGCGGGAGGGCCGGAGCTCCTACAATGAGCAGTTCTTC.

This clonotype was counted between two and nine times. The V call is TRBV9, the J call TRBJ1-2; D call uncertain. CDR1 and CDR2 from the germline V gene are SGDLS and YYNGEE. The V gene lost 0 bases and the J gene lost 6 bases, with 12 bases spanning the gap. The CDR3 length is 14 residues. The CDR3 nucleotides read TGTGCCAGCAGCGTAGTAAGCAGGTCTGATGGCTACACCTTC. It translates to CASSVVSRSDGYTF.